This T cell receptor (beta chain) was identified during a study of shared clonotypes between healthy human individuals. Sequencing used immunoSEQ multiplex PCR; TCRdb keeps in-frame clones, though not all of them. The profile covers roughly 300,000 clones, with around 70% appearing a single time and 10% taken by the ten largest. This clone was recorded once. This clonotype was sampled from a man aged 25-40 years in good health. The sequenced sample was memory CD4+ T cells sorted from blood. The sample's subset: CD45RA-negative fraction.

The CDR3 reads CASSLETSGVSYEQYF. CDR3 sequence (DNA): TGCGCCAGCAGCTTGGAAACTAGCGGGGTCTCCTACGAGCAGTACTTC. This chain connects TRBV5-1 to TRBJ2-7; 10 bases map to TRBD2. The CDR3 consists of 16 residues. V trimming: 0 bases; J trimming: 0 bases; junction bases outside the gene matches: 3. Germline V gene data show CDR1 as SGHRS and CDR2 as YFSETQ.